This TCR beta chain was profiled in a study of siplizumab effects on memory and regulatory T cells. Per sample, 100,000 or so TCR templates underwent assay. Some clones are missing from TCRdb's copy, which holds only in-frame ones; the method was immunoSEQ multiplex PCR. The data contain some 97,000 clones, about 94% of them singletons. Whole-study findings and limits: Proliferating Tregs in siplizumab cultures were never verified as suppressive. Alloreactive CD4+ clones that could be mapped were on average about 71% Treg-derived with siplizumab, against about 25% in controls. Naive or memory phenotype assignment was not possible for roughly 80-97% of proliferating CD4+ or CD8+ clones.

Note on this clone: Antigen: not known.

Source material: non-Treg CD4+ T cells sorted from blood. The TCR originated in a human donor in good health.

The CDR3 sequence: CASSLGQLTDTQYF. CDR3 sequence (DNA): TGTGCCAGCAGCTTGGGGCAGCTCACAGATACGCAGTATTTT. The chain links TRBV5-4 to TRBJ2-3; D remains unclear. The CDR3 totals 14 residues. Germline V gene data show CDR1 as SGHNT and CDR2 as YYREEE (reference sequence). Trimming cost V 0 bases and J 2 bases, with 7 bases left between them. The whole variable domain, filled in from reference TRBV5-4 and TRBJ2-3, reads ETGVTQSPTHLIKTRGQQVTLRCSSQSGHNTVSWYQQALGQGPQFIFQYYREEENGRGNFPPRFSGLQFPNYSSELNVNALELDDSALYLCASSLGQLTDTQYFGPGTRLTVL.